The next 29 T cell receptor beta chains were all read from a single sample in a study of identical twins. TCRdb analysed the 5' RACE reads with MiXCR anew, one entry per CDR3 protein. The table shows 1.5 million to 2 million distinct CDR3 sequences, with roughly 35% occurring only once. The source material was cord blood. The origin of the receptors is a newborn girl in good health.

The V gene is TRBV28, the J gene TRBJ2-5; D may be TRBD2 (5 bases). The DNA end favors TRBJ2-1, so the J call may be wrong. The germline CDR1 and CDR2 sequences are MDHEN and SYDVKM. This CDR3 contains 12 residues. The CDR3 reads CASGEFQETQFF. In nucleotides, the CDR3 is TGTGCCAGCGGGGAGTTCCAAGAGACCCAGTTCTTC.

This clonotype occurred a few times. The chain recombines TRBV20-1 with TRBJ2-6, with 12 bases that match TRBD1. Germline values: CDR1 DFQATT, CDR2 SNEGSKA (reference sequence). The CDR3 length is 17 residues. The trim removed 8 bases at V and 0 bases at J, leaving 8 bases unmatched. Here the CDR3 reads CSYSRDRGRSGANVLTF. CDR3 DNA: TGCAGTTACTCGAGGGACAGGGGGCGCTCTGGGGCCAACGTCCTGACTTTC.

The chain joins TRBV3-1 to TRBJ2-1, with D perhaps TRBD1 or TRBD2 (5 bases each). Germline V gene lookup returns CDR1 LGHDT and CDR2 YNNKEL (reference sequence). This CDR3 has 15 amino acids. V lost 5 bases, J lost 6 bases, and 17 bases lay in between. CDR3 loop: CASSATGTQLNEQFF. The CDR3, as DNA: TGTGCCAGCAGCGCAACCGGGACCCAGCTCAATGAGCAGTTCTTC.

This clonotype appeared a few times. This chain uses TRBV5-1 with TRBJ2-7; TRBD1 aligns across 8 bases. J lost 4 bases, V lost 5 bases, and 5 bases had no gene match. The length of the CDR3 is 13 residues. Germline V CDR1 and CDR2: SGHRS, YFSETQ. The CDR3 sequence: CASRYRDRYEQYF. The CDR3 coding sequence is TGCGCCAGCAGGTACCGGGACAGGTACGAGCAGTACTTC.

The rearrangement uses TRBV7-2 and TRBJ2-7; TRBD1 agrees at 7 bases. CDR3 length: 15 amino acids. The germline gives CDR1 SGHTA, CDR2 FQGNSA. The V and J ends lost 1 base and 3 bases, in that order; junction bases with no gene match: 6. The CDR3 loop is CASSLGWTGVYEQYF. The DNA for the CDR3 is TGTGCCAGCAGCTTAGGGTGGACAGGAGTCTACGAGCAGTACTTC.

V and J are TRBV6-5 and TRBJ2-7; D might be TRBD2 (6 bases). The V gene lost 2 bases and the J gene lost 2 bases, with 13 bases spanning the gap. Germline values: CDR1 MNHEY, CDR2 SVGAGI. The CDR3 covers 15 residues. The CDR3 nucleotides read TGTGCCAGCAGTTACGCTACGGGAGTGGCCTACGAGCAGTACTTC. Translation gives CASSYATGVAYEQYF.

Only a few counts were recorded for this clonotype. This chain uses TRBV5-1 with TRBJ2-1; 7 nucleotides agree with TRBD2. Trimming took 4 bases from V and 8 from J; bases not matched to a gene: 12. The CDR3 spans 15 residues. Germline V gene data show CDR1 as SGHRS and CDR2 as YFSETQ. In DNA, the CDR3 is TGCGCCAGCAGCGGTACTAGGGGAGGGTTCCATGAGCAGTTCTTC. This encodes CASSGTRGGFHEQFF.

The V call is TRBV19, the J call TRBJ2-7; the match to TRBD1 covers 10 bases. CDR1 and CDR2 (germline): LNHDA, SQIVND (reference sequence). V was pared by 3 bases and J by 3 bases, with 5 bases of the junction left unmatched. The CDR3 extends over 15 amino acids. CDR3 DNA: TGTGCCAGTAGTATCCCAGGACAGGGGGTCTACGAGCAGTACTTC. Amino acid sequence: CASSIPGQGVYEQYF.

This clonotype was observed a few times. The J gene is TRBJ2-1, the V gene TRBV6-5, with 7 bases that match TRBD2. V shed 5 bases and J 3 bases; nucleotides not matched to a gene: 4. Germline V lookup: CDR1 MNHEY, CDR2 SVGAGI. CDR3 size: 14 residues. The CDR3 is CASSRRELYNEQFF. CDR3 sequence (DNA): TGTGCCAGCAGTCGGCGGGAGCTCTACAATGAGCAGTTCTTC.

Only a few counts were recorded for this clonotype. This chain connects TRBV20-1 to TRBJ1-4; 7 nucleotides align to TRBD1. Losses at the gene ends were 1 base for V and 7 bases for J; bases not matched to a gene: 3. CDR1 is DFQATT, CDR2 SNEGSKA, per germline (reference sequence). The CDR3 has 13 amino acids. The CDR3 region is CSARGQGVEKLFF. Here the CDR3 DNA reads TGCAGTGCTAGAGGTCAGGGGGTTGAAAAACTGTTTTTT.

The CDR3 nucleotides read TGTGCCAGCAGCTTAGCATCACGCTCCGGGGCAGGGGAGCAGTTCTTC. It yields the protein CASSLASRSGAGEQFF. The gene calls are TRBV7-9 and TRBJ2-1, with D perhaps given as TRBD1 or TRBD2 (5 bases each). The CDR3 length is 16 residues. V was cut by 0 bases and J by 10 bases, with 19 bases left in between. Germline lookup yields CDR1 SEHNR and CDR2 FQNEAQ (reference sequence).

On this clonotype itself: Sequence at one end of the junction differs from germline and may be a read error. The chain couples TRBV25-1 to TRBJ2-3, with TRBD2 identical over 8 bases. CDR3 size: 14 residues. The germline CDR1 and CDR2 sequences are MGHDK and SYGVNS. The CDR3 spells CASSVSGGTGTQYF. DNA of the CDR3: TGTGCCAGCAGCGTGAGCGGGGGCACAGGTACGCAGTATTTT.

With regard to this clonotype: The junction departs from germline at one end; a sequencing error may be responsible. V usage is TRBV4-1 and J usage is TRBJ2-2, with D possibly being TRBD1 (6 bases). The CDR3 has 15 residues. CDR1 and CDR2 from the germline V gene are MGHRA and YSYEKL. DNA for the CDR3: TGCGCCAGCAGCCAAGGAGGGGGTGGCACCGGGGAGCTGTTCTTT. Amino acids: CASSQGGGGTGELFF.

This chain connects TRBV4-2 to TRBJ2-7, with 7 bases identical to TRBD2. This CDR3 is built from 16 residues. The V segment lost 1 base and the J segment 2 bases; nucleotides outside the gene matches: 8. Germline CDR1 and CDR2: LGHNA and YNFKEQ. The CDR3 region has the DNA TGTGCCAGCAGCCAAGGCATCGCGGGAGCTCCCTACGAGCAGTACTTC. Its translation is CASSQGIAGAPYEQYF.

This clonotype has more than one count but fewer than ten. V usage is TRBV20-1 and J usage is TRBJ1-1, with 11 nucleotides matching TRBD1. This CDR3 is 15 amino acids long. The ends lost 5 bases at V and 7 bases at J; junction bases unmatched: 12. Per the germline V gene, CDR1 is DFQATT and CDR2 is SNEGSKA (reference sequence). The CDR3 DNA reads as TGCAGTGCTGAAGAGGACAGGGGGCGAAGTATTGAAGCTTTCTTT. Its translation is CSAEEDRGRSIEAFF.

The CDR3 sequence: CSAHRLNEQYF. In nucleotides, the CDR3 is TGCAGTGCCCATAGACTAAATGAGCAGTACTTC. The chain recombines TRBV20-1 with TRBJ2-4; maybe TRBD2 (5 bases). CDR3 length: 11 residues. V was clipped by 6 bases and J by 13 bases, with 16 bases between them. Germline-derived CDR1 and CDR2 are DFQATT and SNEGSKA (reference sequence).

In regard to this clonotype: One junction end disagrees with the germline gene, perhaps due to a read error. The CDR3 here is CVSTPRWSNQPQHF. The CDR3 DNA follows: TGTGTCAGCACCCCCAGGTGGAGCAATCAGCCCCAGCATTTT. The V and J genes are TRBV28 and TRBJ1-5, with D uncertain. Germline lookup yields CDR1 MDHEN and CDR2 SYDVKM. The CDR3 sequence is 14 residues long.

The V gene is TRBV19, the J gene TRBJ2-3; D is unclear. The CDR3 runs 13 residues. V was cut by 11 bases and J by 6 bases, with 18 bases left in between. The germline gives CDR1 LNHDA, CDR2 SQIVND (reference sequence). CDR3 in amino acids: CASKTRIGDTQYF. The CDR3 DNA follows: TGTGCCTCGAAGACCAGGATTGGGGATACGCAGTATTTT.

The gene calls are TRBV13 and TRBJ2-3; 11 bases line up with TRBD2. Looked up from germline, CDR1 is PRHDT and CDR2 is FYEKMQ (reference sequence). The junction had 10 bases not matched to a gene; V was cut back by 2 bases and J by 0 bases. The CDR3 extends over 19 amino acids. The CDR3 here is CASSLSGLAETLSTDTQYF. CDR3 sequence (DNA): TGTGCCAGCAGCTTATCGGGACTAGCGGAGACACTTAGCACAGATACGCAGTATTTT. The variable domain in full, with the rest retrieved from reference TRBV13 and TRBJ2-3, is AAGVIQSPRHLIKEKRETATLKCYPIPRHDTVYWYQQGPGQDPQFLISFYEKMQSDKGSIPDRFSAQQFSDYHSELNMSSLELGDSALYFCASSLSGLAETLSTDTQYFGPGTRLTVL.

This clonotype was counted a few times. CDR3 sequence: CATSDSGRDVNEQFF. In nucleotides, the CDR3 is TGTGCCACCAGTGATTCGGGACGAGATGTGAATGAGCAGTTCTTC. The rearrangement joins TRBV24-1 to TRBJ2-1, with D perhaps given as TRBD1 or TRBD2 (5 bases each). Germline CDR1 and CDR2: KGHDR and SFDVKD. Trimming took 2 bases from V and 7 from J, leaving 14 bases between them. The CDR3 has 15 residues.

This clonotype turned up a few times. CDR3 region: CASSPRTSGEADTQYF. CDR3 coding DNA: TGTGCCAGCAGTCCAAGGACTAGCGGGGAGGCAGATACGCAGTATTTT. The chain joins TRBV4-2 to TRBJ2-3; 12 bases line up with TRBD2. Per germline, CDR1 LGHNA and CDR2 YNFKEQ. The length of the CDR3 is 16 residues. Trimming took 6 bases from V and 4 from J; bases not matched to a gene: 8.

This clonotype was recorded a few times. The chain couples TRBV7-2 to TRBJ2-7; TRBD2 agrees at 9 bases. CDR1 and CDR2 from the germline V gene are SGHTA and FQGNSA. V lost 2 bases and J lost 7; bases outside the gene matches: 12. The CDR3 totals 16 residues. The DNA of the CDR3 is TGTGCCAGCAGCTTATTGCCGGGACTAGCCTCTATAGAGCAGTACTTC. Protein: CASSLLPGLASIEQYF.

The chain is built from TRBV20-1 and TRBJ2-3; D is unclear. This CDR3 comprises 12 residues. CDR1 DFQATT and CDR2 SNEGSKA come from the germline V gene (reference sequence). Trimming pared 6 bases from V and 1 base from J, leaving 8 bases between. The CDR3 loop reads CSAVYGTDTQYF. CDR3 sequence (DNA): TGCAGTGCCGTATATGGCACAGATACGCAGTATTTT.

With respect to this clonotype: One junction end does not reproduce the germline sequence, and a read error may be involved. The chain couples TRBV14 to TRBJ2-1; D remains ambiguous. From germline, CDR1 is SGHDN and CDR2 FVKESK. The CDR3 has 14 amino acids. CDR3: CASGQFYAHSEQFF. CDR3 in DNA: TGTGCCAGCGGCCAATTCTATGCCCACAGTGAGCAGTTCTTC.

CDR3 coding DNA: TGTGCCAGCAGTTACACAGCGGGACAGTCTTATGGCTACACCTTC. Its protein product is CASSYTAGQSYGYTF. The chain carries TRBV6-6 and TRBJ1-2; 7 bases are a match to TRBD1. CDR3 length: 15 residues. Trimming cost V 2 bases and J 5 bases; bases outside gene matches: 8. CDR1 and CDR2 from the germline V gene are MNHNY and SVGAGI (reference sequence).

J is TRBJ1-4 and V is TRBV4-2, with a weak D call TRBD1 (5 bases). V was pared by 4 bases and J by 5 bases, with 11 bases between. The CDR3 loop spans 14 amino acids. In germline, CDR1 is LGHNA, CDR2 YNFKEQ. CDR3 in amino acids: CASSPSWDNEKLFF. CDR3 nucleotides: TGTGCCAGCAGCCCCTCTTGGGACAATGAAAAACTGTTTTTT.

This clonotype was seen only a few times. The gene calls are TRBV12-3 or TRBV12-4 and TRBJ2-5; D unresolved. The V end lost 8 bases, the J end lost 11 bases, and 15 bases lay between the germline ends. The CDR3 runs to 11 residues. The chain's CDR3 is CASGSYNEQYF. CDR3 DNA sequence: TGTGCCAGCGGTTCGTACAATGAGCAGTACTTC.

The chain has TRBV15 and TRBJ1-1; D gene uncertain. Germline V CDR1 and CDR2: LNHNV, YYDKDF (reference sequence). Between the trimmed V and J ends, which lost 0 bases and 3 bases, there was a span of 11 bases. The CDR3 is made up of 15 amino acids. CDR3: CATSRDVQGDTEAFF. The CDR3 bases are TGTGCCACCAGCAGAGATGTCCAAGGAGACACTGAAGCTTTCTTT.

A few counts support this clonotype. In nucleotides, the CDR3 is TGTGCCAGCAGCTTGGGGGACAGCTACTATGGCTACACCTTC. As protein: CASSLGDSYYGYTF. This chain links TRBV5-6 with TRBJ1-2; 7 positions match TRBD1. The CDR3 length is 14 residues. The J segment lost 3 bases and the V segment lost 0 bases, leaving 2 bases of the junction unmatched. The germline V gene has CDR1 SGHDT and CDR2 YYEEEE.